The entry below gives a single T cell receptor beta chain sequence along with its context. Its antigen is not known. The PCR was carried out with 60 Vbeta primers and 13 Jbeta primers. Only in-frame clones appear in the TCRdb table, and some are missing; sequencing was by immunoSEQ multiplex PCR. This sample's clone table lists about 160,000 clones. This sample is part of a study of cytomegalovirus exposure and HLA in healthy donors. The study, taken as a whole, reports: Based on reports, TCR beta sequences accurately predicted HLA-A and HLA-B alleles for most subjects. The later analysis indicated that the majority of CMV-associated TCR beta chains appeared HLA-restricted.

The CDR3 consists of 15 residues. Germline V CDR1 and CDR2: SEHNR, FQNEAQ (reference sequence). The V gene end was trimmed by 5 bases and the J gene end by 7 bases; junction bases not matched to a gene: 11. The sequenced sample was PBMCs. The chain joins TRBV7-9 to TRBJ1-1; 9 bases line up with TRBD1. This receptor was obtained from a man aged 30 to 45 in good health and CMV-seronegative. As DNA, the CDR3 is TGTGCCAGCAGCCGACGGACAGGGGTCCGAGATGAAGCTTTCTTT. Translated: CASSRRTGVRDEAFF.